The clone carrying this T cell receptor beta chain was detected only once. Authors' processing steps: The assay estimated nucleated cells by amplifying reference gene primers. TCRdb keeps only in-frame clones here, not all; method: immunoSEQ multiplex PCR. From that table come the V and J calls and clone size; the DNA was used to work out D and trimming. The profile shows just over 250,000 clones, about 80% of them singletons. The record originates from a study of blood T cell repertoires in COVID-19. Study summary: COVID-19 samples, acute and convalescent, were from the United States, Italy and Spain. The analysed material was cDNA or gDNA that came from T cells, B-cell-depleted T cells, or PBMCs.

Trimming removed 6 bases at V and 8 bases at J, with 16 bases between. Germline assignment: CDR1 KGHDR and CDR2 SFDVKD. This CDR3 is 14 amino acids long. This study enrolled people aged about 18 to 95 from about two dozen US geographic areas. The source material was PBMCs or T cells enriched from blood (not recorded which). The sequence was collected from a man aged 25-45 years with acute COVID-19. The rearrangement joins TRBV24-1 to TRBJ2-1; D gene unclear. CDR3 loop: CATSKYRLPDEQFF. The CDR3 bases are TGTGCCACCAGTAAGTACCGACTCCCTGATGAGCAGTTCTTC.